A single sample gave rise to the 21 T cell receptor beta chains below, sequenced in a study of control samples from healthy donors and cancer patients. TCRdb keeps only in-frame clones here, not all; method: immunoSEQ multiplex PCR. In the table there are under 110,000 clones, roughly 90% of which are singletons. What was sequenced was blood. The receptors originated from a man in his thirties or forties in good health.

The V gene is TRBV5-1, the J gene TRBJ2-3, with D possibly being TRBD2 (7 bases). With 7 bases removed from V and 1 base from J, the gap between germline ends came to 13 bases. CDR3 length: 14 amino acids. Germline V gives CDR1 SGHRS, CDR2 YFSETQ. The CDR3 region is CASRGGLRTDTQYF. CDR3 coding DNA: TGCGCCAGCCGAGGGGGACTACGCACAGATACGCAGTATTTT.

The rearrangement uses TRBV5-5 and TRBJ2-3, with TRBD2 identical over 7 bases. J lost 8 bases, V lost 2 bases, and 11 bases had no gene match. This CDR3 has 15 amino acids. CDR1 and CDR2 from the germline V gene are SGHKS and YYEKEE (reference sequence). CDR3 bases: TGTGCCAGCAGCTTTCTTGATGAACGCGGGGGTACGCAGTATTTT. Encoded protein: CASSFLDERGGTQYF.

This chain connects TRBV6-5 to TRBJ2-2; 8 positions agree with TRBD2. V lost 5 bases and J lost 6; bases outside the gene matches: 8. Looked up from germline, CDR1 is MNHEY and CDR2 is SVGAGI. The CDR3 is 15 residues long. The CDR3 DNA reads TGTGCCAGCAGTCCCCTCCTAGCGGGCCCCGGGGAGCTGTTTTTT. Protein: CASSPLLAGPGELFF.

Only one count was recorded for this clone. The chain recombines TRBV10-3 with TRBJ2-1; TRBD2 matches at 7 bases. The CDR3 consists of 14 residues. CDR1 is ENHRY and CDR2 is SYGVKD in the germline V gene. V shed 4 bases, J shed 8 bases, and the junction held 8 bases outside the gene matches. For the CDR3, the DNA is TGTGCCATCAGTGCGGGGGGAGGAGGATATGAGCAGTTCTTC. Residues: CAISAGGGGYEQFF.

This clone was seen a handful of times. The chain joins TRBV2 to TRBJ2-7; the D gene is possibly TRBD1 (6 bases). V was pared by 7 bases and J by 1 base, with 17 bases between. Per germline, CDR1 SNHLY and CDR2 FYNNEI. The CDR3 spans 15 residues. The CDR3 DNA sequence: TGTGCCAGCATCGGGACAACCCAAAGGTCCTACGAGCAGTACTTC. Amino acid sequence: CASIGTTQRSYEQYF.

The CDR3 nucleotides are TGTGCCAGCAGTCAACAGGTTTTGCGCACCATATATTTT. Translating it yields CASSQQVLRTIYF. The chain has TRBV6-6 and TRBJ1-3; a weak D match, TRBD1 (5 bases). Germline lookup yields CDR1 MNHNY and CDR2 SVGAGI (reference sequence). Trimming stripped 5 bases from V and 9 bases from J, with 14 bases between. The CDR3 runs to 13 residues.

This chain joins TRBV5-1 and TRBJ1-1; no definite D call. The CDR3 has 12 residues. Trimming removed 5 bases from V and 1 base from J, with 6 bases in between. The germline CDR1 and CDR2 sequences are SGHRS and YFSETQ. Here the CDR3 reads CASRGENTEAFF. CDR3 nucleotides: TGCGCCAGCAGAGGAGAGAACACTGAAGCTTTCTTT.

J is TRBJ2-7 and V is TRBV5-5, with 11 bases lining up with TRBD1. The CDR3 has 15 residues. After removal of 3 bases from V and 5 bases from J, the junction contained 7 bases not matched to a gene. Germline CDR1 and CDR2: SGHKS and YYEKEE (reference sequence). CDR3 region: CASSSRDRGSDEQYF. CDR3 sequence (DNA): TGTGCCAGCAGCTCCCGGGACAGGGGGTCGGACGAGCAGTACTTC.

The V gene is TRBV28, the J gene TRBJ1-4, with TRBD1 matching over 8 bases. CDR3 length equals 15 residues. Germline V gene data show CDR1 as MDHEN and CDR2 as SYDVKM. The ends lost 6 bases at V and 2 bases at J; junction bases unmatched: 5. CDR3 residues: CASRGQGATNEKLFF. The CDR3 DNA reads TGTGCCAGCAGGGGTCAGGGGGCGACTAATGAAAAACTGTTTTTT.

The chain carries TRBV29-1 and TRBJ2-7; TRBD2 matches at 14 bases. The V gene's germline CDR1 is SQVTM and CDR2 ANQGSEA. The CDR3 has 16 residues. V was pared by 3 bases and J by 4 bases, with 8 bases of the junction left unmatched. In nucleotides, the CDR3 is TGCAGCGTTGACGCGACGTGGACTAGCGGGAGGTACGAGCAGTACTTC. Protein sequence: CSVDATWTSGRYEQYF.

This chain joins TRBV24-1 and TRBJ1-2; maybe TRBD1 (5 bases). Trimming pared 1 base from V and 7 bases from J, leaving 6 bases between. Germline assignment: CDR1 KGHDR and CDR2 SFDVKD. The CDR3 is 12 amino acids. CDR3: CATSDFQGGYTF. CDR3 nucleotide sequence: TGTGCCACCAGTGATTTTCAGGGTGGCTACACCTTC.

V and J are TRBV2 and TRBJ2-6; 12 positions agree with TRBD1. The CDR3 spans 18 residues. V lost 7 bases, J lost 0 bases, and 7 bases stayed unmatched. CDR1 is SNHLY and CDR2 is FYNNEI in the germline V gene. The CDR3 DNA sequence: TGTGCCAGCACCCCGGGACAGGGGGCATTCTCTGGGGCCAACGTCCTGACTTTC. The encoded protein is CASTPGQGAFSGANVLTF.

The chain has TRBV18 and TRBJ1-2; unclear D gene. The CDR3 contains 12 residues. V was clipped by 6 bases and J by 4 bases, with 9 bases between them. The germline V gene encodes CDR1 KGHSH and CDR2 LQKENI. The CDR3 DNA sequence: TGTGCCAGCTCTCAAGCAGGCTATGGCTACACCTTC. Translation: CASSQAGYGYTF.

J is TRBJ2-1 and V is TRBV15, with TRBD2 matching 8 bases. V trimming: 3 bases; J trimming: 1 base; junction bases outside the gene matches: 2. There are 15 residues in the CDR3. Germline V CDR1 and CDR2: LNHNV, YYDKDF (reference sequence). CDR3: CATSRGLGSYNEQFF. In DNA form, the CDR3 reads TGTGCCACCAGCAGGGGACTAGGTTCCTACAATGAGCAGTTCTTC.

The rearrangement links TRBV5-6 to TRBJ1-1; D is uncertain. V lost 4 bases, J lost 11 bases, and 12 bases lay in between. Germline CDR1 reads SGHDT; CDR2 reads YYEEEE. The length of the CDR3 is 11 residues. The CDR3 reads CASSEGRMAFF. The CDR3 bases are TGTGCCAGCAGCGAAGGACGTATGGCTTTCTTT. Looking up the rest from reference TRBV5-6 and TRBJ1-1 gives the full variable domain: DAGVTQSPTHLIKTRGQQVTLRCSPKSGHDTVSWYQQALGQGPQFIFQYYEEEERQRGNFPDRFSGHQFPNYSSELNVNALLLGDSALYLCASSEGRMAFFGQGTRLTVV.

This chain joins TRBV11-3 and TRBJ2-5; D unresolved. This CDR3 contains 14 residues. From germline, CDR1 is SGHNT and CDR2 YENEEA. V lost 5 bases to trimming and J lost 4 bases, with 14 bases between them. CDR3 sequence reads: CASSQSRKGETQYF. CDR3 DNA: TGTGCCAGCAGCCAGAGTAGGAAGGGAGAGACCCAGTACTTC.

The gene calls are TRBV7-2 and TRBJ1-3; no clear D gene. Germline lookup yields CDR1 SGHTA and CDR2 FQGNSA. The CDR3 is 15 residues long. V was clipped by 1 base and J by 0 bases, with 7 bases between them. The CDR3 DNA follows: TGTGCCAGCAGCTTAGGGCCGTACTCTGGAAACACCATATATTTT. It translates to CASSLGPYSGNTIYF.

This clone qualifies as medium-sized. J is TRBJ1-1 and V is TRBV18, with D possibly matching TRBD1 (6 bases). V dropped 6 bases and J dropped 4 bases, with 9 bases sitting between them. The CDR3 is 12 residues long. Germline lookup yields CDR1 KGHSH and CDR2 LQKENI. The DNA of the CDR3 is TGTGCCAGCTCCACAGGGATCACTGAAGCTTTCTTT. It codes for CASSTGITEAFF.

J is TRBJ2-5 and V is TRBV3-1 (or the pseudogene TRBV3-2); TRBD2 is a possible D gene (6 bases). The CDR3 is 15 amino acids. Germline V gene lookup returns CDR1 LGHDT and CDR2 YNNKEL (reference sequence). V shed 1 base and J shed 3 bases, with 12 bases lying between them. CDR3 sequence (DNA): TGTGCCAGCAGCCAAGCGCCGTCGGGGGAAGAGACCCAGTACTTC. Translated, it gives CASSQAPSGEETQYF.

This clone has just a few counts. CDR3 coding DNA: TGCGCCAGCAGCTTGAATCCCTCAGGGGGCAATCAGCCCCAGCATTTT. Protein product: CASSLNPSGGNQPQHF. V usage is TRBV5-1 and J usage is TRBJ1-5; D is possibly TRBD1 (6 bases). Germline CDR1 SGHRS, CDR2 YFSETQ. This CDR3 is built from 16 residues. Trimming removed 1 base from V and 2 bases from J, with 13 bases in between. The full variable domain, rest sourced from reference TRBV5-1 and TRBJ1-5, is KAGVTQTPRYLIKTRGQQVTLSCSPISGHRSVSWYQQTPGQGLQFLFEYFSETQRNKGNFPGRFSGRQFSNSRSEMNVSTLELGDSALYLCASSLNPSGGNQPQHFGDGTRLSIL.

This clone was counted between two and nine times. The rearrangement joins TRBV10-3 to TRBJ2-1, with unresolved D. Trimming removed 5 bases at V and 0 bases at J, with 23 bases between. The CDR3 has 19 residues. Germline V lookup: CDR1 ENHRY, CDR2 SYGVKD. CDR3 in amino acids: CAISFPPEARGSSYNEQFF. The CDR3 coding sequence is TGTGCCATCAGTTTTCCCCCCGAAGCTAGAGGTAGCTCCTACAATGAGCAGTTCTTC.